This T cell receptor beta chain was found in a study of blood T cell repertoires in COVID-19. This CDR3 has 14 residues. Germline V gene lookup returns CDR1 SGHNT and CDR2 YENEEA. Trimming removed 5 bases at V and 6 bases at J, with 17 bases between. Generated by immunoSEQ multiplex PCR, the TCRdb table keeps only in-frame clones and is missing some. The table lists 120,000 or so clones, almost 90% of them singletons. Sample: peripheral blood. The gene calls are TRBV11-3 and TRBJ2-7; possibly TRBD2 for D (6 bases). This clonotype was obtained from a woman between 55 and 75 years old with COVID-19, enrolled during active disease. The CDR3 DNA sequence: TGTGCCAGCAGCAAGGGCGGGCGGGGAACCGAGCAGTACTTC. This gives the protein CASSKGGRGTEQYF.